One and the same sample provided the 19 T cell receptor beta chains below, sequenced in a study of response to subunit inactivated influenza vaccine. TCRdb re-derived calls from the RT-PCR reads in MiXCR, one entry per CDR3 protein. This table has more than 400,000 distinct CDR3 sequences, 11% appearing once. The specimen comprised PBMCs from blood, sampled more than 35 days after vaccination. These receptors were collected from a man aged 45-65 years who received an inactivated influenza vaccine.

In this sample, this clonotype turned up a few times. The rearrangement links TRBV29-1 to TRBJ1-2; TRBD1 agrees at 9 bases. Germline V gene data show CDR1 as SQVTM and CDR2 as ANQGSEA. This CDR3 contains 13 residues. J lost 6 bases, V lost 4 bases, and 6 bases had no gene match. The chain's CDR3 is CSVVGTGTDGYTF. The CDR3 DNA sequence: TGCAGCGTTGTAGGGACAGGGACGGATGGCTACACCTTC.

The CDR3 here is CASSVGSGANYGYTF. CDR3 DNA: TGTGCCAGCAGCGTAGGAAGCGGAGCTAACTATGGCTACACCTTC. This rearrangement joins TRBV9 to TRBJ1-2; D ambiguous. Deletions cut 0 bases from V and 0 bases from J, with 9 bases between. Germline CDR1 reads SGDLS; CDR2 reads YYNGEE. The CDR3 spans 15 residues.

This clonotype was detected only a few times. This sequence joins TRBV27 and TRBJ1-6; D perhaps matches TRBD1 (5 bases). Germline CDR1 reads MNHEY; CDR2 reads SMNVEV (reference sequence). Between the trimmed V and J ends, which lost 5 bases and 11 bases, there was a span of 16 bases. The CDR3 contains 14 residues. The CDR3 nucleotides read TGTGCCAGCAGTCGGGCAGGGCAGGTCCCACCCCTCCACTTT. This sequence encodes CASSRAGQVPPLHF.

This clonotype was seen ten or more times. The V call is TRBV20-1, the J call TRBJ1-5; 7 bases map to TRBD1. The CDR3 extends over 13 amino acids. After removal of 3 bases from V and 6 bases from J, the junction contained 5 bases not matched to a gene. The germline gives CDR1 DFQATT, CDR2 SNEGSKA (reference sequence). This chain's CDR3 is CSARTGRGQPQHF. For the CDR3, the DNA is TGCAGTGCTAGGACAGGGAGGGGTCAGCCCCAGCATTTT.

This clonotype showed up just a few times. The gene calls are TRBV7-9 and TRBJ2-5, with 7 positions matching TRBD2. J was trimmed by 3 bases and V by 5 bases; bases with no gene match: 6. CDR1 and CDR2 (germline): SEHNR, FQNEAQ (reference sequence). This CDR3 contains 14 residues. The CDR3 here is CASSPGTMEETQYF. The CDR3 coding sequence is TGTGCCAGCAGCCCCGGGACTATGGAAGAGACCCAGTACTTC.

This clonotype was seen more than once but under ten times. V and J are TRBV5-1 and TRBJ2-7; unclear D gene. Looked up from germline, CDR1 is SGHRS and CDR2 is YFSETQ. This CDR3 contains 15 residues. Trimming pared 0 bases from V and 5 bases from J, leaving 15 bases between. The CDR3 DNA reads as TGCGCCAGCAGCTTGGCCGTTCTACCCCAGGACGAGCAGTACTTC. It encodes CASSLAVLPQDEQYF.

This clonotype appeared a few times. This rearrangement joins TRBV6-2 or TRBV6-3 to TRBJ2-5, with TRBD2 matching 11 bases. CDR3 length: 16 residues. In germline, CDR1 is MNHEY, CDR2 SVGEGT. V dropped 3 bases and J dropped 1; count of bases not matched to a gene: 4. Written as DNA, the CDR3 is TGTGCCAGCAGTTATCAGACTAGCGGGACCCAAGAGACCCAGTACTTC. This sequence encodes CASSYQTSGTQETQYF.

The chain carries TRBV5-5 and TRBJ2-7, with D hard to call. The CDR3 covers 14 residues. V lost 1 base to trimming and J lost 0 bases, with 8 bases between them. Germline V lookup: CDR1 SGHKS, CDR2 YYEKEE (reference sequence). The CDR3 region has the DNA TGTGCCAGCAGCTTGTGGACGAGCTCCTACGAGCAGTACTTC. This gives the protein CASSLWTSSYEQYF.

V gene TRBV24-1 combines with J gene TRBJ2-3, with a possible D match to TRBD2 (5 bases). This CDR3 is 15 amino acids long. Trimming removed 5 bases at V and 3 bases at J, with 14 bases between. From germline, CDR1 is KGHDR and CDR2 SFDVKD. CDR3 nucleotide sequence: TGTGCCACCAGTGGGACTCAACCAGTGACAGATACGCAGTATTTT. Amino acids: CATSGTQPVTDTQYF.

This clonotype was seen at least ten times. The CDR3 is CASSAPGTGSSDTQYF. CDR3 sequence (DNA): TGTGCCAGCAGTGCACCCGGGACAGGGAGTTCAGATACGCAGTATTTT. The chain recombines TRBV12-3 or TRBV12-4 with TRBJ2-3, with 9 bases lining up with TRBD1. This CDR3 is built from 16 residues. V lost 5 bases to trimming and J lost 4 bases; unmatched junction nucleotides: 10.

This clonotype was seen a few times. The chain recombines TRBV6-5 with TRBJ2-7, with TRBD2 matching over 8 bases. CDR1 and CDR2 (germline): MNHEY, SVGAGI. V shed 4 bases, J shed 1 base, and the junction held 9 bases outside the gene matches. There are 16 residues in the CDR3. CDR3 loop: CASSSRGAGVSYEQYF. The CDR3 DNA reads as TGTGCCAGCAGTTCTCGGGGAGCGGGAGTATCCTACGAGCAGTACTTC.

The chain combines TRBV5-4 with TRBJ2-7; D remains ambiguous. Germline-derived CDR1 and CDR2 are SGHNT and YYREEE (reference sequence). V lost 0 bases to trimming and J lost 1 base, with 11 bases between them. The CDR3 is made up of 15 amino acids. The CDR3 is CASSLVYRWSYEQYF. The CDR3 region has the DNA TGTGCCAGCAGCTTGGTCTATCGGTGGTCCTACGAGCAGTACTTC. The full variable domain, rest sourced from reference TRBV5-4 and TRBJ2-7, is ETGVTQSPTHLIKTRGQQVTLRCSSQSGHNTVSWYQQALGQGPQFIFQYYREEENGRGNFPPRFSGLQFPNYSSELNVNALELDDSALYLCASSLVYRWSYEQYFGPGTRLTVT.

The chain combines TRBV24-1 with TRBJ1-4; tentative D call: TRBD1 (6 bases). V lost 1 base, J lost 8 bases, and 13 bases lay in between. The CDR3 is 15 amino acids. The germline V gene has CDR1 KGHDR and CDR2 SFDVKD. CDR3: CATSDFVGGGEKLFF. Written as DNA, the CDR3 is TGTGCCACCAGTGATTTTGTAGGGGGAGGAGAAAAACTGTTTTTT.

This clonotype has just a few counts. The rearrangement uses TRBV5-1 and TRBJ2-3, with D maybe TRBD2 (6 bases). Germline V CDR1 and CDR2: SGHRS, YFSETQ. Trimming removed 0 bases at V and 0 bases at J, with 8 bases between. The CDR3 is 15 amino acids. The CDR3 loop reads CASSLGTTSTDTQYF. In DNA, the CDR3 is TGCGCCAGCAGCTTGGGGACTACCAGCACAGATACGCAGTATTTT.

This clonotype appeared a few times. This rearrangement joins TRBV5-1 to TRBJ2-7; D uncertain. The CDR3 extends over 12 amino acids. CDR1 is SGHRS and CDR2 is YFSETQ in the germline V gene. V lost 4 bases to trimming and J lost 1 base, with 6 bases between them. This chain's CDR3 is CASSRVSYEQYF. CDR3 bases: TGCGCCAGCAGCCGGGTTTCCTACGAGCAGTACTTC.

This clonotype was recorded at least ten times. The chain recombines TRBV5-1 with TRBJ1-5; no firm D call. The CDR3 is made up of 14 amino acids. Trimming stripped 0 bases from V and 2 bases from J, with 6 bases between. Per the germline V gene, CDR1 is SGHRS and CDR2 is YFSETQ. Here the CDR3 DNA reads TGCGCCAGCAGCTTGGATGGGGGCAATCAGCCCCAGCATTTT. Translated, it gives CASSLDGGNQPQHF.

V usage is TRBV7-9 and J usage is TRBJ2-1; TRBD1 is a possible D gene (6 bases). The CDR3 covers 16 residues. Germline V CDR1 and CDR2: SEHNR, FQNEAQ (reference sequence). The V end lost 3 bases, the J end lost 7 bases, and 19 bases lay between the germline ends. The CDR3 loop is CASSFVDRLVRNEQFF. The CDR3 nucleotides read TGTGCCAGCAGCTTTGTAGACAGGTTGGTGAGGAATGAGCAGTTCTTC.

This clonotype occurred a few times. The chain couples TRBV10-3 to TRBJ2-2; 7 nucleotides match TRBD1. This CDR3 is 14 amino acids long. The junction had 8 bases not matched to a gene; V was cut back by 8 bases and J by 5 bases. Per the germline V gene, CDR1 is ENHRY and CDR2 is SYGVKD. The CDR3 here is CAIAGTVGTGELFF. CDR3 bases: TGTGCCATCGCCGGGACAGTAGGGACCGGGGAGCTGTTTTTT.

This clonotype was detected many times. The genes are TRBV29-1 and TRBJ2-1; 10 nucleotides agree with TRBD2. Germline-derived CDR1 and CDR2 are SQVTM and ANQGSEA. The trim removed 7 bases at V and 5 bases at J, leaving 8 bases unmatched. There are 14 residues in the CDR3. This chain's CDR3 is CSARTSGLNNEQFF. The CDR3 nucleotides read TGCAGCGCCAGGACTAGCGGACTTAACAATGAGCAGTTCTTC.